Listed below are T cell receptor beta chains from one sample, sequenced in a study of Ad26.COV2.S vaccination and SARS-CoV-2 variants. The method was immunoSEQ multiplex PCR; TCRdb's version includes in-frame clones alone and lacks a portion of them. The sample yields about 400,000 clones, about nine tenths seen once. The sequencing here drew on peripheral blood, taken in a trial of Ad26.COV2.S vaccine versus placebo. The receptors here all came from a person aged 18-60 years who received the Ad26.COV2.S COVID-19 vaccine or a placebo. Both conserved end residues are part of each CDR3. A D gene is named only where the DNA matches it firmly. Expanded clones get a size class; other rows say once, few or many, or leave the size out.

clone_size,j_call,v_call,d_call,cdr3_aa,cdr3_nt
NA,TRBJ2-5,TRBV30,NA,CAWSRLGETQYF,TGTGCCTGGAGTCGACTAGGGGAGACCCAGTACTTC
NA,TRBJ1-3,TRBV28,NA,CASSLGTRSGNTIYF,TGTGCCAGCAGTTTAGGGACCCGCTCTGGAAACACCATATATTTT
NA,TRBJ2-5,TRBV28,TRBD2,CASSSGRAVDRTQYF,TGTGCCAGCAGTTCCGGGAGGGCTGTCGATCGGACCCAGTACTTC
NA,TRBJ2-2,TRBV10-3,NA,CAISPSGSGELFF,TGTGCCATCAGTCCCTCAGGTTCCGGGGAGCTGTTTTTT
NA,TRBJ2-7,TRBV27,NA,CASSSGLSYEQYF,TGTGCCAGCAGTTCGGGACTGAGCTACGAGCAGTACTTC
NA,TRBJ2-5,TRBV6-1,TRBD2,CASSEPRLAGGGETQYF,TGTGCCAGCAGTGAACCGCGGCTAGCGGGAGGAGGGGAGACCCAGTACTTC
NA,TRBJ2-5,TRBV7-8,NA,CASSWRGIAQETQYF,TGTGCCAGCAGCTGGAGGGGGATTGCCCAAGAGACCCAGTACTTC
NA,TRBJ2-7,TRBV12-3/TRBV12-4,NA,CASRGLSGEQYF,TGTGCCAGCAGGGGGTTGTCGGGCGAGCAGTACTTC
NA,TRBJ2-3,TRBV6-5,NA,CASSYGGLVGTDTQYF,TGTGCCAGCAGTTACGGGGGCCTAGTGGGGACCGATACGCAGTATTTT
once,TRBJ2-1,TRBV11-2,TRBD2,CASSLRLAGGNEQFF,TGTGCCAGCAGCTTAAGACTAGCGGGAGGCAATGAGCAGTTCTTC
few,TRBJ2-7,TRBV28,NA,CASTDPQSSYEQYF,TGTGCCAGCACCGACCCCCAGAGCTCCTACGAGCAGTACTTC
NA,TRBJ1-2,TRBV7-9,NA,CASSLGTEPSGIGYTF,TGTGCCAGCAGCTTAGGGACGGAGCCTTCAGGAATTGGCTACACCTTC
NA,TRBJ2-5,TRBV5-4,TRBD2,CASSLAVMGGRTEETQYF,TGTGCCAGCAGCTTGGCAGTAATGGGCGGGAGGACGGAAGAGACCCAGTACTTC
NA,TRBJ2-1,TRBV14,NA,CASSQSNEQFF,TGTGCCAGCAGCCAAAGCAATGAGCAGTTCTTC
NA,TRBJ2-7,TRBV5-6,NA,CASSLGPIATYEQYF,TGTGCCAGCAGCTTGGGCCCAATTGCGACGTACGAGCAGTACTTC
NA,TRBJ2-2,TRBV6-5,NA,CASKTATRSGELFF,TGTGCCAGCAAGACCGCGACTCGTTCCGGGGAGCTGTTTTTT
NA,TRBJ1-4,TRBV6-1,NA,CASSDRLNEKLFF,TGTGCCAGCAGTGACAGGCTTAATGAAAAACTGTTTTTT
NA,TRBJ1-2,TRBV19,NA,CASSIGIGENYGYTF,TGTGCCAGTAGTATAGGTATAGGGGAGAACTATGGCTACACCTTC
NA,TRBJ1-1,TRBV11-2,NA,CASSSQGPTEAFF,TGTGCCAGCAGCTCTCAGGGACCCACTGAAGCTTTCTTT
once,TRBJ2-3,TRBV15,TRBD2,CATSREEGTSGRVLETDTQYF,TGTGCCACCAGCAGAGAGGAGGGGACTAGCGGGAGGGTCTTGGAGACAGATACGCAGTATTTT
NA,TRBJ1-6,TRBV5-1,NA,CASKILRGAGSPLHF,TGCGCCAGCAAAATTCTTCGGGGGGCTGGTTCACCCCTCCACTTT
NA,TRBJ2-7,TRBV19,TRBD1,CASRATDRVAYEQYF,TGTGCCAGTAGAGCCACCGACAGGGTAGCGTACGAGCAGTACTTC
NA,TRBJ2-1,TRBV28,NA,CASSTVLIYEQFF,TGTGCCAGCAGTACGGTTCTAATATATGAGCAGTTCTTC
NA,TRBJ1-3,TRBV28,NA,CASSLGTPFSGNTIYF,TGTGCCAGCAGTTTAGGGACTCCCTTCTCTGGAAACACCATATATTTT
few,TRBJ2-7,TRBV14,NA,CASSQLSEQYF,TGTGCCAGCAGCCAACTAAGCGAGCAGTACTTC
once,TRBJ2-1,TRBV29-1,TRBD1,CSVEQGAPNEQFF,TGCAGCGTCGAACAGGGGGCGCCCAATGAGCAGTTCTTC
NA,TRBJ1-1,TRBV3-1/TRBV3-2,TRBD1,CASRDSGFRAFF,TGTGCCAGTCGGGACAGTGGCTTCCGAGCTTTCTTT
once,TRBJ2-7,TRBV5-4,NA,CASSNSPPGRSSYEQYF,TGTGCCAGCAGCAACTCTCCTCCGGGACGGAGCTCCTACGAGCAGTACTTC
NA,TRBJ2-7,TRBV7-2,NA,CASSAYHTYEQYF,TGTGCCAGCAGCGCCTACCACACTTACGAGCAGTACTTC
NA,TRBJ1-2,TRBV7-2,NA,CASSLVLGGNYGYTF,TGTGCCAGCAGCTTAGTTCTAGGGGGTAACTATGGCTACACCTTC
NA,TRBJ2-1,TRBV2,TRBD1,CARSGTGNAHEQFF,TGTGCCAGATCTGGGACAGGGAATGCCCATGAGCAGTTCTTC
NA,TRBJ2-3,TRBV5-6,NA,CASSLVQPSTDTQYF,TGTGCCAGCAGCTTGGTTCAGCCTAGCACAGATACGCAGTATTTT
NA,TRBJ1-2,TRBV30,TRBD1,CAWGGQTFYGYTF,TGTGCCTGGGGGGGACAGACGTTCTATGGCTACACCTTC
NA,TRBJ2-3,TRBV6-4,TRBD1,CASSDSAGGANTQYF,TGTGCCAGCAGTGACTCGGCAGGGGGCGCAAATACGCAGTATTTT
NA,TRBJ2-7,TRBV9,NA,CASSPASSYEQYF,TGTGCCAGCAGCCCAGCTTCTTCCTACGAGCAGTACTTC
NA,TRBJ1-3,TRBV18,NA,CASSRDRRSSGSGNTIYF,TGTGCCAGCTCACGTGACAGGCGTAGCTCTGGATCTGGAAACACCATATATTTT
NA,TRBJ1-2,TRBV6-5,TRBD1,CASSAGGTVHGYTF,TGTGCCAGCAGCGCAGGGGGGACCGTACATGGCTACACCTTC
NA,TRBJ2-3,TRBV24-1,TRBD2,CATSEPTSGLSTDTQYF,TGTGCCACCAGTGAACCTACTAGCGGGCTTAGCACAGATACGCAGTATTTT
NA,TRBJ2-1,TRBV28,NA,CASSLGFTRSEQFF,TGTGCCAGCAGTTTAGGCTTTACAAGATCTGAGCAGTTCTTC
NA,TRBJ1-1,TRBV28,NA,CASSSLGVYTEAFF,TGTGCCAGCAGTTCGTTAGGGGTATACACTGAAGCTTTCTTT
NA,TRBJ1-2,TRBV4-2,NA,CASSQGRQDYVYTF,TGTGCCAGCAGCCAAGGGAGACAGGACTATGTCTACACCTTC
NA,TRBJ2-7,TRBV20-1,NA,CSARSGDEQYF,TGCAGTGCTAGGTCTGGCGACGAGCAGTACTTC
NA,TRBJ1-5,TRBV28,NA,CASSFRGESNQPQHF,TGTGCCAGCAGTTTCAGGGGAGAGAGCAATCAGCCCCAGCATTTT
NA,TRBJ2-1,TRBV11-1,NA,CASSLSIQGFYNEQFF,TGTGCCAGCAGCTTATCGATCCAGGGGTTCTACAATGAGCAGTTCTTC
once,TRBJ1-5,TRBV19,NA,CASSIGGGQPQHF,TGTGCCAGTAGTATTGGGGGAGGTCAGCCCCAGCATTTT
NA,TRBJ1-4,TRBV7-2,NA,CASSFGRVTNEKLFF,TGTGCCAGCAGCTTCGGACGGGTTACTAATGAAAAACTGTTTTTT
once,TRBJ2-6,TRBV2,NA,CASSVGDAGANVLTF,TGTGCCAGCAGTGTCGGTGACGCCGGGGCCAACGTCCTGACTTTC
once,TRBJ2-7,TRBV7-9,NA,CASNNPPGLNGGDSYEQYF,TGTGCCAGCAATAACCCCCCGGGACTCAATGGGGGTGATTCCTACGAGCAGTACTTC
NA,TRBJ2-1,TRBV9,TRBD2,CASSIAGGGPNEQFF,TGTGCCAGCAGCATAGCGGGAGGGGGCCCTAATGAGCAGTTCTTC
NA,TRBJ2-5,TRBV5-1,TRBD2,CASSSRGLAEETQYF,TGCGCCAGCAGCTCAAGGGGACTAGCGGAAGAGACCCAGTACTTC
NA,TRBJ2-1,TRBV5-4,NA,CASSLGGVRRGGDEQFF,TGTGCCAGCAGCTTGGGTGGCGTACGGAGGGGCGGCGATGAGCAGTTCTTC
NA,TRBJ1-1,TRBV28,NA,CASSLARIEAFF,TGTGCCAGCAGTTTAGCCCGGATTGAAGCTTTCTTT
NA,TRBJ1-2,TRBV5-6,NA,CASSLTGKYGYTF,TGTGCCAGCAGCTTGACAGGGAAATATGGCTACACCTTC
NA,TRBJ2-5,TRBV5-4,TRBD1,CASSLQGEETQYF,TGTGCCAGCAGCTTACAGGGGGAAGAGACCCAGTACTTC
NA,TRBJ2-3,TRBV6-5,NA,CASSYRDPRDTQYF,TGTGCCAGCAGTTACCGGGACCCCAGAGATACGCAGTATTTT